Each of the 31 T cell receptor beta chains below was sequenced from the same sample in a study of human thymus T cells. Resections obtained during corrective heart surgery supplied the thymus tissue. The table came from immunoSEQ multiplex PCR; TCRdb's copy has only in-frame clones and leaves some out. The profile shows 75,000 to 90,000 clones, just over 95% of them singletons. The sequenced sample consisted of thymus tissue. Receptors were obtained from a boy younger than two with a congenital heart defect but otherwise immunologically healthy.

The chain couples TRBV5-1 to TRBJ1-2; D is undetermined. The CDR3 spans 12 residues. Germline V CDR1 and CDR2: SGHRS, YFSETQ. Trimming removed 4 bases at V and 8 bases at J, with 12 bases between. The CDR3 DNA reads as TGCGCCAGCAGCAAAAGACTGGGGGGCTACACCTTC. This sequence encodes CASSKRLGGYTF. The full variable domain, completed using reference TRBV5-1 and TRBJ1-2, is KAGVTQTPRYLIKTRGQQVTLSCSPISGHRSVSWYQQTPGQGLQFLFEYFSETQRNKGNFPGRFSGRQFSNSRSEMNVSTLELGDSALYLCASSKRLGGYTFGSGTRLTVV.

The rearrangement links TRBV30 to TRBJ2-1; D is ambiguous. V dropped 1 base and J dropped 6 bases, with 10 bases sitting between them. The germline gives CDR1 GTSNPN, CDR2 SVGIG (reference sequence). The CDR3 is made up of 13 amino acids. The CDR3 here is CAWSEPRINEQFF. The CDR3 coding sequence is TGTGCCTGGAGTGAACCAAGGATCAATGAGCAGTTCTTC.

CDR3 coding DNA: TGTGCCACCAGCAGAGGCAGGGCCCCCTACAATGAGCAGTTCTTC. It translates to CATSRGRAPYNEQFF. This chain uses TRBV15 with TRBJ2-1, with D maybe TRBD1 (5 bases). Trimming cost V 1 base and J 2 bases, with 9 bases left between them. The CDR3 length is 15 residues. Germline V gene data show CDR1 as LNHNV and CDR2 as YYDKDF (reference sequence).

The chain links TRBV30 to TRBJ2-7; 7 bases are a match to TRBD2. The germline gives CDR1 GTSNPN, CDR2 SVGIG (reference sequence). V lost 2 bases and J lost 3; bases outside the gene matches: 10. The CDR3 spans 15 residues. CDR3 residues: CAWSTRGVPRYEQYF. CDR3 sequence (DNA): TGTGCCTGGAGTACACGGGGGGTCCCTCGCTACGAGCAGTACTTC.

The CDR3 DNA is TGTGCCACTAAAGCGGCAGCTTTCTTT. Protein: CATKAAAFF. V is TRBV7-9 and J is TRBJ1-1; no firm D call. The CDR3 totals 9 residues. Germline V lookup: CDR1 SEHNR, CDR2 FQNEAQ (reference sequence). The V end was cut by 10 bases, the J end by 10 bases, with 10 bases between.

The chain joins TRBV10-3 to TRBJ2-1, with 9 nucleotides matching TRBD1. V lost 2 bases, J lost 7 bases, and 15 bases stayed unmatched. This CDR3 comprises 18 residues. Germline CDR1 reads ENHRY; CDR2 reads SYGVKD. CDR3 in DNA: TGTGCCATCAGTGAGCAACACTGGAGGGACAGGGTGAGAAATGAGCAGTTCTTC. Its protein is CAISEQHWRDRVRNEQFF.

This sequence joins TRBV6-1 and TRBJ1-1; D gene uncertain. CDR3 length: 14 residues. Looked up from germline, CDR1 is MNHNS and CDR2 is SASEGT. With 2 bases removed from V and 5 bases from J, the gap between germline ends came to 12 bases. The CDR3 sequence: CASSERLWETEAFF. CDR3 DNA: TGTGCCAGCAGTGAAAGACTTTGGGAAACTGAAGCTTTCTTT.

This rearrangement joins TRBV6-5 to TRBJ2-5; 8 bases align to TRBD1. Germline CDR1 is MNHEY and CDR2 is SVGAGI. The CDR3 consists of 16 residues. The V gene end was trimmed by 0 bases and the J gene end by 0 bases; junction bases not matched to a gene: 3. The CDR3 DNA follows: TGTGCCAGCAGTTACTCTCGGGACAGGAACCAAGAGACCCAGTACTTC. Translating gives CASSYSRDRNQETQYF.

CDR3 residues: CASSCVQGGNTGELFF. CDR3 DNA sequence: TGCGCCAGCAGCTGTGTACAGGGGGGGAACACCGGGGAGCTGTTTTTT. The chain carries TRBV5-1 and TRBJ2-2; 8 positions agree with TRBD1. Trimming removed 3 bases from V and 1 base from J; junction bases left unmatched: 5. Germline assignment: CDR1 SGHRS and CDR2 YFSETQ. This CDR3 is built from 16 residues.

The rearrangement links TRBV27 to TRBJ2-3; D unclear. Looked up from germline, CDR1 is MNHEY and CDR2 is SMNVEV (reference sequence). V dropped 3 bases and J dropped 4 bases, with 14 bases sitting between them. The CDR3 length is 15 residues. CDR3 region: CASSLANPPPDTQYF. In nucleotides, the CDR3 is TGTGCCAGCAGTTTGGCTAACCCACCCCCAGATACGCAGTATTTT.

This rearrangement joins TRBV27 to TRBJ2-7; D may be TRBD2 (6 bases). This CDR3 spans 16 amino acids. Trimming removed 0 bases at V and 3 bases at J, with 15 bases between. Germline V lookup: CDR1 MNHEY, CDR2 SMNVEV (reference sequence). CDR3 nucleotide sequence: TGTGCCAGCAGTTTATCTCGGGGGATCAGGTACTACGAGCAGTACTTC. As protein: CASSLSRGIRYYEQYF.

The V gene is TRBV4-3, the J gene TRBJ2-3; TRBD2 matches at 10 bases. Germline V gene data show CDR1 as LGHNA and CDR2 as YSLEER. V gave up 0 bases and J gave up 3 bases; unmatched junction bases: 12. This CDR3 is built from 19 residues. The CDR3 DNA reads TGCGCCAGCAGCCAAGATCGCCCAGCGGGGGGGGCGTGGACAGATACGCAGTATTTT. It specifies CASSQDRPAGGAWTDTQYF.

The V call is TRBV29-1, the J call TRBJ1-1; D ambiguous. V was clipped by 6 bases and J by 7 bases, with 15 bases between them. This CDR3 spans 12 amino acids. Germline CDR1 and CDR2: SQVTM and ANQGSEA. The DNA for the CDR3 is TGCAGCGTCCTACATGGACGGAGTGAAGCTTTCTTT. Its protein is CSVLHGRSEAFF.

The chain has TRBV11-3 and TRBJ2-1; D tentatively fits TRBD1 or TRBD2 (5 bases each). The CDR3 has 17 amino acids. CDR1 and CDR2 from the germline V gene are SGHNT and YENEEA. V lost 5 bases, J lost 0 bases, and 17 bases lay in between. This chain's CDR3 is CASSLDWGLRSYNEQFF. CDR3 DNA: TGTGCCAGCAGCCTCGACTGGGGGTTACGCTCCTACAATGAGCAGTTCTTC. Supplemented by reference TRBV11-3 and TRBJ2-1, the full variable domain reads EAGVVQSPRYKIIEKKQPVAFWCNPISGHNTLYWYLQNLGQGPELLIRYENEEAVDDSQLPKDRFSAERLKGVDSTLKIQPAELGDSAVYLCASSLDWGLRSYNEQFFGPGTRLTVL.

The chain links TRBV5-4 to TRBJ1-2; 7 nucleotides align to TRBD1. Trimming cost V 0 bases and J 4 bases; bases outside gene matches: 3. The V gene's germline CDR1 is SGHNT and CDR2 YYREEE (reference sequence). The CDR3 is 14 amino acids. The CDR3 protein is CASSLEGQIYGYTF. In DNA, the CDR3 is TGTGCCAGCAGCTTGGAGGGACAGATCTATGGCTACACCTTC.

V usage is TRBV19 and J usage is TRBJ2-7, with a tentative D call TRBD2 (5 bases). Germline CDR1 reads LNHDA; CDR2 reads SQIVND (reference sequence). The CDR3 totals 17 residues. Trimming removed 0 bases from V and 1 base from J, with 16 bases in between. CDR3 DNA sequence: TGTGCCAGTAGTATAGAGTTGGAAGCGGACCCATCCTACGAGCAGTACTTC. The encoded protein is CASSIELEADPSYEQYF.

The chain combines TRBV7-9 with TRBJ1-2, with D maybe TRBD1 (6 bases). The CDR3 has 17 residues. Deletions cut 4 bases from V and 2 bases from J, with 20 bases between. The V gene's germline CDR1 is SEHNR and CDR2 FQNEAQ (reference sequence). CDR3 region: CASSYPHPTGTNYGYTF. CDR3 coding DNA: TGTGCCAGCAGCTACCCCCACCCGACAGGCACGAACTATGGCTACACCTTC.

The V and J genes are TRBV5-1 and TRBJ2-1, with 16 bases identical to TRBD2. Germline V gene lookup returns CDR1 SGHRS and CDR2 YFSETQ. With V trimmed by 3 bases and J by 9 bases, 6 bases remained unmatched. This CDR3 has 16 residues. CDR3 DNA sequence: TGCGCCAGCAGCTCGACCGGGACTAGCGGGGGGGTTGAGCAGTTCTTC. It specifies CASSSTGTSGGVEQFF.

The chain is built from TRBV30 and TRBJ1-4; maybe TRBD1 (6 bases). Germline V gene lookup returns CDR1 GTSNPN and CDR2 SVGIG (reference sequence). Trimming took 3 bases from V and 10 from J, leaving 15 bases between them. The CDR3 has 13 amino acids. CDR3 DNA: TGTGCCTGGAGGTGGAGCCGAGGGGGAAAACTGTTTTTT. Translating gives CAWRWSRGGKLFF.

The J gene is TRBJ1-2, the V gene TRBV19; no clear D. V lost 3 bases to trimming and J lost 6 bases, with 11 bases between them. This CDR3 is built from 13 residues. Germline V CDR1 and CDR2: LNHDA, SQIVND (reference sequence). CDR3 nucleotides: TGTGCCAGTAGTATCTTCCCGGAGGATGGCTACACCTTC. Protein product: CASSIFPEDGYTF.

The rearrangement uses TRBV5-6 and TRBJ1-1; D remains ambiguous. Germline-derived CDR1 and CDR2 are SGHDT and YYEEEE. Between the trimmed V and J ends, which lost 0 bases and 1 base, there was a span of 7 bases. The CDR3 is 14 residues long. CDR3 in DNA: TGTGCCAGCAGCTTGGGCATATGGAACACTGAAGCTTTCTTT. Amino acids: CASSLGIWNTEAFF.

The chain couples TRBV28 to TRBJ1-1; D uncertain. Germline CDR1 is MDHEN and CDR2 is SYDVKM. V was trimmed by 5 bases and J by 11 bases, leaving 24 bases between them. CDR3 size: 15 residues. The chain's CDR3 is CASSQVPMTGVGAFF. The CDR3 coding sequence is TGTGCCAGCAGTCAAGTCCCCATGACTGGGGTGGGGGCTTTCTTT.

The table lists this clone with a count of one. This rearrangement joins TRBV7-9 to TRBJ1-2; D uncertain. From germline, CDR1 is SEHNR and CDR2 FQNEAQ (reference sequence). The CDR3 is 16 amino acids. Trimming pared 5 bases from V and 0 bases from J, leaving 16 bases between. CDR3 amino acids: CASSQSRERTNYGYTF. DNA for the CDR3: TGTGCCAGCAGCCAGTCAAGGGAACGGACTAACTATGGCTACACCTTC.

This clone was recorded only once. The V and J genes are TRBV6-5 and TRBJ2-3, with D unresolved. Germline CDR1 reads MNHEY; CDR2 reads SVGAGI. This CDR3 spans 12 amino acids. The V and J ends lost 10 bases and 5 bases respectively, with 13 bases between them. CDR3 DNA: TGTGCCACCAGACGGTCAGGAGATACGCAGTATTTT. Protein: CATRRSGDTQYF.

This rearrangement joins TRBV7-9 to TRBJ2-1; the D gene is possibly TRBD2 (6 bases). CDR3 length: 13 amino acids. Germline CDR1 is SEHNR and CDR2 is FQNEAQ (reference sequence). V lost 2 bases and J 8 bases, leaving 10 bases between the germline ends. The CDR3 bases are TGTGCCAGCAGCTTAACTAGCAGGGATGAGCAGTTCTTC. This translates into CASSLTSRDEQFF.

This clone was seen just once. V is TRBV20-1 and J is TRBJ2-2; D might be TRBD2 (5 bases). The CDR3 contains 11 residues. Trimming removed 3 bases at V and 7 bases at J, with 6 bases between. The germline V gene encodes CDR1 DFQATT and CDR2 SNEGSKA (reference sequence). The CDR3 DNA follows: TGCAGTGCTAGCGCGGGCGGGGAGCTGTTTTTT. This codes for CSASAGGELFF.

The CDR3: CASSASPLVQHEQYF. CDR3 bases: TGTGCCAGCAGCGCCTCCCCTTTGGTCCAGCACGAGCAGTACTTC. V usage is TRBV9 and J usage is TRBJ2-7; D is unclear. Germline V lookup: CDR1 SGDLS, CDR2 YYNGEE. V shed 3 bases and J shed 5 bases, with 18 bases lying between them. The CDR3 is 15 amino acids. Supplemented by reference TRBV9 and TRBJ2-7, the full variable domain reads DSGVTQTPKHLITATGQRVTLRCSPRSGDLSVYWYQQSLDQGLQFLIQYYNGEERAKGNILERFSAQQFPDLHSELNLSSLELGDSALYFCASSASPLVQHEQYFGPGTRLTVT.

In the case of this clone: Compared with germline, one end of the junction differs, possibly owing to a read error. The chain is built from TRBV10-1 and TRBJ2-7; 9 bases agree with TRBD1. The CDR3 loop spans 17 amino acids. Germline V gene sequence: CDR1 WNHNN, CDR2 SYGVQD (reference sequence). CDR3 in amino acids: CARRAAGGTGSFYEQYF. Here the CDR3 DNA reads TGCGCCCGCAGGGCGGCAGGAGGGACAGGGTCCTTTTACGAGCAGTACTTC.

This chain joins TRBV19 and TRBJ2-2; perhaps TRBD1 as D (5 bases). CDR3 length equals 15 residues. CDR1 and CDR2 (germline): LNHDA, SQIVND (reference sequence). The V gene lost 6 bases and the J gene lost 1 base, with 12 bases spanning the gap. The CDR3 coding sequence is TGTGCCAGTAGGCTAGGGGATATGAACACCGGGGAGCTGTTTTTT. Translated, it gives CASRLGDMNTGELFF.

The CDR3 DNA follows: TGTGCCTGGAGTGACGGCCAGGGGAACACCATATATTTT. Protein sequence: CAWSDGQGNTIYF. The V call is TRBV30, the J call TRBJ1-3; a possible D gene is TRBD1 (6 bases). V was pared by 1 base and J by 7 bases, with 11 bases between. This CDR3 comprises 13 residues. The V gene's germline CDR1 is GTSNPN and CDR2 SVGIG (reference sequence).

This clone was counted once. V and J are TRBV12-5 and TRBJ2-2; 9 nucleotides match TRBD1. The J segment lost 5 bases and the V segment lost 2 bases, leaving 15 bases of the junction unmatched. The CDR3 contains 19 residues. The germline V gene has CDR1 LGHNT and CDR2 FRNRAP. The CDR3 nucleotides are TGTGCTAGTGGTTTGCCCACACCTCCGGACAGGGGAGAGACCGGGGAGCTGTTTTTT. This gives the protein CASGLPTPPDRGETGELFF. Full variable domain (outside the CDR3, taken from reference TRBV12-5 and TRBJ2-2): DARVTQTPRHKVTEMGQEVTMRCQPILGHNTVFWYRQTMMQGLELLAYFRNRAPLDDSGMPKDRFSAEMPDATLATLKIQPSEPRDSAVYFCASGLPTPPDRGETGELFFGEGSRLTVL.